These 29 T cell receptor beta chains share one sample of origin, sequenced in a study of T-cell reconstitution after alpha-beta-depleted transplantation in children. Unique molecular identifiers were incorporated during preparation of the TCRbeta library. TCRdb fed the PCR reads into MiXCR, producing one record per CDR3 protein. The data show fewer than 120,000 distinct CDR3 sequences, approximately 10% seen once. This specimen was PBMCs from the stem cell graft donor, taken from the stem cell graft. The source of these receptors is a human donor who donated a stem cell graft to a child with acute lymphoblastic leukemia.

This clonotype was counted ten times or more. The chain links TRBV5-1 to TRBJ2-3; D is ambiguous. V lost 4 bases and J 6 bases, leaving 9 bases between the germline ends. The CDR3 loop spans 12 amino acids. Germline loops: CDR1 SGHRS, CDR2 YFSETQ. CDR3 nucleotide sequence: TGCGCCAGCAGCACAACTCCGGATACGCAGTATTTT. Amino acids: CASSTTPDTQYF.

This clonotype was detected many times. CDR3 sequence (DNA): TGCAGCGTTCACTCGACAGGAGGGGAGCAGTTCTTC. Its translation is CSVHSTGGEQFF. The J gene is TRBJ2-1, the V gene TRBV29-1; D is possibly TRBD1 or TRBD2 (6 bases each). Trimming shortened V by 5 bases and J by 10 bases, and 15 bases separated the two germline ends. This CDR3 contains 12 residues. Germline CDR1 SQVTM, CDR2 ANQGSEA.

This clonotype was detected many times. The chain carries TRBV7-2 and TRBJ2-7, with 10 bases aligning to TRBD1. The germline V gene has CDR1 SGHTA and CDR2 FQGNSA. V gave up 4 bases and J gave up 9 bases; unmatched junction bases: 12. The CDR3 totals 15 residues. CDR3 bases: TGTGCCAGCAGCTCCTCGGGACAGGGGTTTCAATGGCAGTACTTC. Encoded protein: CASSSSGQGFQWQYF.

This clonotype came up many times. V gene TRBV20-1 combines with J gene TRBJ2-2; tentative D call: TRBD2 (6 bases). From germline, CDR1 is DFQATT and CDR2 SNEGSKA (reference sequence). Trimming pared 2 bases from V and 1 base from J, leaving 8 bases between. There are 14 residues in the CDR3. As DNA, the CDR3 is TGCAGTGCTAGACGTAGCGGGAACACCGGGGAGCTGTTTTTT. This sequence encodes CSARRSGNTGELFF.

Regarding this clonotype: A much larger clone differs by one base, so this may be a read error. The chain joins TRBV5-6 to TRBJ1-5; D is perhaps TRBD1 (6 bases). This CDR3 has 13 residues. Germline V gives CDR1 SGHDT, CDR2 YYEEEE. V dropped 4 bases and J dropped 6 bases, with 11 bases sitting between them. The CDR3 here is CASSLTGIQPQHF. In nucleotides, the CDR3 is TGTGCCAGCAGCCTCACAGGGATTCAGCCCCAGCATTTT.

This clonotype was observed many times. V and J are TRBV20-1 and TRBJ1-1; D is possibly TRBD1 (5 bases). This CDR3 is built from 14 residues. Germline values: CDR1 DFQATT, CDR2 SNEGSKA (reference sequence). Trimming took 0 bases from V and 3 from J, leaving 11 bases between them. The DNA for the CDR3 is TGCAGTGCTAGAGATCCGACAGTCTACACTGAAGCTTTCTTT. Its protein product is CSARDPTVYTEAFF.

This clonotype was counted at least ten times. This chain connects TRBV5-1 to TRBJ2-5, with 7 bases matching TRBD1. From germline, CDR1 is SGHRS and CDR2 YFSETQ. This CDR3 is built from 15 residues. Unmatched junction bases numbered 4, after V lost 0 bases and J lost 2 bases. The CDR3 nucleotides read TGCGCCAGCAGCTTGGTACCAGGGGGACAAGAGACCCAGTACTTC. This gives the protein CASSLVPGGQETQYF. Variable domain in full (rest from reference TRBV5-1 and TRBJ2-5): KAGVTQTPRYLIKTRGQQVTLSCSPISGHRSVSWYQQTPGQGLQFLFEYFSETQRNKGNFPGRFSGRQFSNSRSEMNVSTLELGDSALYLCASSLVPGGQETQYFGPGTRLLVL.

This clonotype was seen at least ten times. The chain joins TRBV5-1 to TRBJ2-4, with 7 bases matching TRBD1. The CDR3 totals 15 residues. CDR1 is SGHRS and CDR2 is YFSETQ in the germline V gene. V shed 3 bases and J 0 bases; nucleotides not matched to a gene: 3. The CDR3 here is CASSSRGLAKNIQYF. Here the CDR3 DNA reads TGCGCCAGCAGCTCCAGGGGGTTAGCCAAAAACATTCAGTACTTC.

The rearrangement joins TRBV7-2 to TRBJ1-3; D is perhaps TRBD1 (5 bases). The germline V and J ends were trimmed by 7 bases and 4 bases, with 11 bases remaining between them. Germline CDR1 SGHTA, CDR2 FQGNSA. This CDR3 contains 13 residues. The CDR3 DNA is TGTGCCAGCACCGGGGCGCGAGGAAACACCATATATTTT. Its protein product is CASTGARGNTIYF.

This clonotype was seen at least ten times. This sequence joins TRBV20-1 and TRBJ1-1; unclear D gene. Germline values: CDR1 DFQATT, CDR2 SNEGSKA (reference sequence). Trimming cost V 4 bases and J 1 base, with 4 bases left between them. The CDR3 loop spans 11 amino acids. Here the CDR3 reads CSAIKNTEAFF. CDR3 DNA: TGCAGTGCTATAAAGAACACTGAAGCTTTCTTT.

This clonotype was counted ten times or more. The rearrangement joins TRBV5-1 to TRBJ2-1; 11 bases are a match to TRBD2. The CDR3 has 15 residues. Germline V gene sequence: CDR1 SGHRS, CDR2 YFSETQ. The V segment lost 7 bases and the J segment 3 bases; nucleotides outside the gene matches: 6. CDR3 region: CASRLAGGDYNEQFF. CDR3 DNA sequence: TGCGCCAGCCGGCTAGCGGGGGGCGACTACAATGAGCAGTTCTTC. Drawing the rest from reference TRBV5-1 and TRBJ2-1, the complete variable domain is KAGVTQTPRYLIKTRGQQVTLSCSPISGHRSVSWYQQTPGQGLQFLFEYFSETQRNKGNFPGRFSGRQFSNSRSEMNVSTLELGDSALYLCASRLAGGDYNEQFFGPGTRLTVL.

This clonotype was found many times. The rearrangement joins TRBV20-1 to TRBJ1-1; D may be TRBD1 (6 bases). Germline V gene sequence: CDR1 DFQATT, CDR2 SNEGSKA (reference sequence). V was clipped by 0 bases and J by 0 bases, with 14 bases between them. This CDR3 region has 16 residues. CDR3 DNA: TGCAGTGCTAGAGATCCCGCCGGACAGTTGAACACTGAAGCTTTCTTT. It encodes CSARDPAGQLNTEAFF.

Ten or more counts support this clonotype. The V call is TRBV12-3 or TRBV12-4, the J call TRBJ2-7; no definite D call. The CDR3 runs to 13 residues. Trimming left V 1 base short and J 1 base short, with 5 bases between. CDR3 nucleotides: TGTGCCAGCAGTTTAGAGCTATCCTACGAGCAGTACTTC. This gives the protein CASSLELSYEQYF.

This clonotype has at least ten counts. This chain connects TRBV4-3 to TRBJ2-2, with 7 bases aligning to TRBD2. The germline gives CDR1 LGHNA, CDR2 YSLEER. Trimming removed 0 bases from V and 0 bases from J; junction bases left unmatched: 10. The CDR3 covers 19 residues. The CDR3 region is CASSQDGLAAYANTGELFF. CDR3 sequence (DNA): TGCGCCAGCAGCCAAGATGGGCTAGCGGCATACGCGAACACCGGGGAGCTGTTTTTT.

This clonotype was seen ten or more times. The chain recombines TRBV18 with TRBJ1-1; no firm D call. The CDR3 is 14 amino acids. Germline V CDR1 and CDR2: KGHSH, LQKENI. Deletions cut 5 bases from V and 2 bases from J, with 12 bases between. DNA of the CDR3: TGTGCCAGCTCAGTCAAGGATCAAAACACTGAAGCTTTCTTT. Protein sequence: CASSVKDQNTEAFF.

This clonotype was detected ten times or more. J is TRBJ1-5 and V is TRBV7-2; tentative D call: TRBD1 (5 bases). Looked up from germline, CDR1 is SGHTA and CDR2 is FQGNSA. V was clipped by 6 bases and J by 5 bases, with 14 bases between them. This CDR3 is built from 14 residues. CDR3 loop: CASSLGQGYQPQHF. Here the CDR3 DNA reads TGTGCCAGCAGTCTAGGGCAGGGTTATCAGCCCCAGCATTTT.

Many counts were recorded for this clonotype. The V call is TRBV6-1, the J call TRBJ1-5, with D possibly TRBD1 on 6 matching bases. The CDR3 runs 15 residues. From germline, CDR1 is MNHNS and CDR2 SASEGT. Trimming took off 6 bases at V and 2 bases at J, with 14 bases between the two ends. Written as DNA, the CDR3 is TGTGCCAGCAGGGAACAGGGCTGGGGCAATCAGCCCCAGCATTTT. Translating it yields CASREQGWGNQPQHF.

This clonotype was counted at least ten times. This sequence joins TRBV11-2 and TRBJ2-3; TRBD2 aligns across 13 bases. From germline, CDR1 is SGHAT and CDR2 FQNNGV. The CDR3 is 19 residues long. With 5 bases clipped from V and 0 bases from J, the junction kept 11 bases outside the gene matches. In nucleotides, the CDR3 is TGTGCCAGCAGCACCCCCGGGACTAGCGGGGTGGCAAGCACAGATACGCAGTATTTT. It codes for CASSTPGTSGVASTDTQYF.

Note on this clonotype: This may come from a read error, since a much larger clone is one base off. The chain couples TRBV6-1 to TRBJ2-1, with D tentatively TRBD1 (5 bases). Germline V lookup: CDR1 MNHNS, CDR2 SASEGT. There are 15 residues in the CDR3. The CDR3: CASSEDRSSYNERFF. CDR3 in DNA: TGTGCCAGCAGTGAAGACAGGAGCTCCTACAATGAGCGGTTCTTC.

This clonotype was detected many times. The V and J genes are TRBV12-3 or TRBV12-4 and TRBJ2-5; the D gene is possibly TRBD2 (6 bases). The CDR3 consists of 15 residues. V was clipped by 6 bases and J by 4 bases, with 18 bases between them. The CDR3 nucleotides read TGTGCCAGCAGATATAGCGGAAATACTCCAGAGACCCAGTACTTC. Protein product: CASRYSGNTPETQYF.

This clonotype was recorded many times. The V and J genes are TRBV28 and TRBJ1-1; 9 nucleotides line up with TRBD1. The V gene end was trimmed by 6 bases and the J gene end by 1 base; junction bases not matched to a gene: 6. CDR1 is MDHEN and CDR2 is SYDVKM in the germline V gene. This CDR3 is 15 amino acids long. The CDR3 DNA sequence: TGTGCCAGCAGAAAGAAACAGGGGGCGAACACTGAAGCTTTCTTT. Translation: CASRKKQGANTEAFF.

This clonotype was counted ten times or more. The chain uses TRBV5-1 and TRBJ2-1, with 14 bases fitting TRBD2. This CDR3 is built from 21 residues. Per germline, CDR1 SGHRS and CDR2 YFSETQ. Trimming removed 1 base from V and 0 bases from J; junction bases left unmatched: 12. CDR3 DNA: TGCGCCAGCAGCTTGCCTCCGGGGACTAGCGGGAGCACGAGCTCCTACAATGAGCAGTTCTTC. Its protein product is CASSLPPGTSGSTSSYNEQFF.

This clonotype was observed at least ten times. The V gene is TRBV15, the J gene TRBJ1-4; no clear D gene. CDR3 length: 14 amino acids. Per the germline V gene, CDR1 is LNHNV and CDR2 is YYDKDF (reference sequence). Trimming took off 0 bases at V and 8 bases at J, with 10 bases between the two ends. The CDR3 protein is CATSREIGLEKLFF. The CDR3 nucleotides read TGTGCCACCAGCAGAGAAATCGGTTTGGAAAAACTGTTTTTT.

About this clonotype itself: It may be a read error: a sequence one base away is much more abundant. The gene calls are TRBV27 and TRBJ2-1; D remains unclear. Germline CDR1 is MNHEY and CDR2 is SMNVEV (reference sequence). The CDR3 is made up of 15 amino acids. CDR3 bases: TGTGCCAGCAGTGGAATAGTAAGCTCCTACAATCAGCAGTTCTTC. Encoded protein: CASSGIVSSYNQQFF.

In this sample, this clonotype turned up many times. The rearrangement links TRBV28 to TRBJ2-2; perhaps D is TRBD1 or TRBD2 (6 bases each). With 5 bases removed from V and 0 bases from J, the gap between germline ends came to 16 bases. The CDR3 sequence is 17 residues long. The germline V gene encodes CDR1 MDHEN and CDR2 SYDVKM. CDR3 bases: TGTGCCAGCAGTGCAAGGGGGTTAGCGGCGAACACCGGGGAGCTGTTTTTT. Its translation: CASSARGLAANTGELFF.

Notes on this clonotype: It may be a read error: a sequence one base away is much more abundant. The chain couples TRBV20-1 to TRBJ2-3; D is undetermined. CDR1 DFQATT and CDR2 SNEGSKA come from the germline V gene (reference sequence). The CDR3 is 11 amino acids. CDR3 nucleotides: TGCAGTGCTAGTGGTGGAGATACGCGGTATTTT. Protein sequence: CSASGGDTRYF.

This clonotype appeared many times. The chain recombines TRBV27 with TRBJ2-2; 7 bases are a match to TRBD1. The germline gives CDR1 MNHEY, CDR2 SMNVEV (reference sequence). The CDR3 is made up of 15 amino acids. Unmatched junction bases numbered 3, after V lost 3 bases and J lost 2 bases. CDR3 bases: TGTGCCAGCAGTTTCGGGACAGCCAACACCGGGGAGCTGTTTTTT. As protein: CASSFGTANTGELFF.

This clonotype showed up many times. The chain has TRBV5-4 and TRBJ1-1, with TRBD1 matching 8 bases. Losses at the gene ends were 2 bases for V and 4 bases for J; bases not matched to a gene: 7. There are 15 residues in the CDR3. The germline V gene encodes CDR1 SGHNT and CDR2 YYREEE (reference sequence). CDR3 in amino acids: CASSFNRGRITEAFF. Here the CDR3 DNA reads TGTGCCAGCAGCTTTAACAGGGGGAGGATCACTGAAGCTTTCTTT.

This clonotype was found many times. The gene calls are TRBV9 and TRBJ2-1; tentative D call: TRBD2 (6 bases). CDR3 length equals 17 residues. V lost 0 bases and J lost 6, with 19 bases in between. Germline V CDR1 and CDR2: SGDLS, YYNGEE. The DNA for the CDR3 is TGTGCCAGCAGCGTAGGGGGGTCTACAATGGGGGGCAATGAGCAGTTCTTC. Translation: CASSVGGSTMGGNEQFF. Filled out from reference TRBV9 and TRBJ2-1, the complete variable domain reads DSGVTQTPKHLITATGQRVTLRCSPRSGDLSVYWYQQSLDQGLQFLIQYYNGEERAKGNILERFSAQQFPDLHSELNLSSLELGDSALYFCASSVGGSTMGGNEQFFGPGTRLTVL.